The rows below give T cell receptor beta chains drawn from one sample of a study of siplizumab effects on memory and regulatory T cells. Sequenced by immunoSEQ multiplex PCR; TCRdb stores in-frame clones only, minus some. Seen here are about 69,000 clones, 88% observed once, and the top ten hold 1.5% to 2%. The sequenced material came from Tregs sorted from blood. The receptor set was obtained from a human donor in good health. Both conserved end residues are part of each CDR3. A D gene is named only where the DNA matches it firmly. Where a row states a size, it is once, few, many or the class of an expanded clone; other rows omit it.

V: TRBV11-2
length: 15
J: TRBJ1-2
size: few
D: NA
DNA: TGTGCCAGCAGCTTAGTTCAGACAGGAAACTATGGCTACACCTTC
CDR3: CASSLVQTGNYGYTF

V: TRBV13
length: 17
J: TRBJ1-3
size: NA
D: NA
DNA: TGTGCCAGCAGCTCCAGGGGACGGCTTAACTCTGGAAACACCATATATTTT
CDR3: CASSSRGRLNSGNTIYF

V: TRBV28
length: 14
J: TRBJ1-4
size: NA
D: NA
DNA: TGTGCCAGCAGCTATTCGGGTCTTAATGAAAAACTGTTTTTT
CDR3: CASSYSGLNEKLFF

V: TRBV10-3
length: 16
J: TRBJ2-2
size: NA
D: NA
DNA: TGTGCCATCAGAGAGGGGGGGACAGTGAACACCGGGGAGCTGTTTTTT
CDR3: CAIREGGTVNTGELFF

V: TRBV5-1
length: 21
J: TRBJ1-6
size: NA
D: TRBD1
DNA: TGCGCCAGCAGCTACGGAGACCAGGGACAGGGGCGATGGGCTTATAATTCACCCCTCCACTTT
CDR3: CASSYGDQGQGRWAYNSPLHF

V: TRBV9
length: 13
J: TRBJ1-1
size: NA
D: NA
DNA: TGTGCCAGCAGCGTAGGGAGGGGCACTGAAGCTTTCTTT
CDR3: CASSVGRGTEAFF

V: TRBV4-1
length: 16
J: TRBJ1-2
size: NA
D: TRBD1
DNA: TGCGCCAGCAGCCAAGATGGGGGAGGGGGCGGTGAGGGCTACACCTTC
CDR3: CASSQDGGGGGEGYTF

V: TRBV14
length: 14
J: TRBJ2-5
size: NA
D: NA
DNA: TGTGCCAGCAGCTTAAGACAAGTACAAGAGACCCAGTACTTC
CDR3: CASSLRQVQETQYF

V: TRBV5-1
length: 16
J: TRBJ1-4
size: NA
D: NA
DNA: TGCGCCAGCAGCTTGGGGTCGACAGCAACTAATGAAAAACTGTTTTTT
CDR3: CASSLGSTATNEKLFF

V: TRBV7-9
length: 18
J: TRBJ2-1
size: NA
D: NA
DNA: TGTGCCAGCAGCTTATTTATTGGCGGCCCTAGCTCCTACAATGAGCAGTTCTTC
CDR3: CASSLFIGGPSSYNEQFF

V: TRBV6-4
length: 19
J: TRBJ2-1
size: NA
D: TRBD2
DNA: TGTGCCAGCAGTGACGGGTGGCTAGCGGAGTCGAGCTCCTACAATGAGCAGTTCTTC
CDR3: CASSDGWLAESSSYNEQFF

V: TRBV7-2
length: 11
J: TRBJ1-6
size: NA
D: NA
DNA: TGTGCCAGCAGCGCTAATTCACCCCTCCACTTT
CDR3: CASSANSPLHF

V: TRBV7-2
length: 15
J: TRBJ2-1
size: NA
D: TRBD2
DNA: TGTGCCAGCAGCTTTAGCGCCACACTAGCGGGAGAGCAGTTCTTC
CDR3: CASSFSATLAGEQFF

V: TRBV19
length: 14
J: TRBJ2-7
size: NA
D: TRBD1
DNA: TGTGCCAGTAGTCCTGAGGGGACAGGGGGCGAGCAGTACTTC
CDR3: CASSPEGTGGEQYF

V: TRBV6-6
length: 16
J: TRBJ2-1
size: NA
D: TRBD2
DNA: TGTGCCAGCAGCCGTTCCCACAGCGGGAGTATCCATGAGCAGTTCTTC
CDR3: CASSRSHSGSIHEQFF

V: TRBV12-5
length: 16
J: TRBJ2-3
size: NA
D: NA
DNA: TGTGCTAGTGGTTTGGTCGCGGGGAAGGGTTCAGATACGCAGTATTTT
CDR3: CASGLVAGKGSDTQYF

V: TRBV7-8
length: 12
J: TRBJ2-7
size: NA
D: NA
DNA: TGTGCCAGCAGCTCGACAGATTACGAGCAGTACTTC
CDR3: CASSSTDYEQYF

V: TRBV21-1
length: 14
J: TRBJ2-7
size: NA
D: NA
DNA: TGTGCCAGCATCTGCGGCGAAGGGGACTACGAGCAGTACTTC
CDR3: CASICGEGDYEQYF

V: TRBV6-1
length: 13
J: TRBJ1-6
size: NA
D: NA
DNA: TGTGCCAGCAGTGGTGTCCGTAATTCACCCCTCCACTTT
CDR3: CASSGVRNSPLHF

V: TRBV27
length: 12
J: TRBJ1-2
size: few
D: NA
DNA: TGTGCCAGCAAGGACTATAACTATGGCTACACCTTC
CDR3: CASKDYNYGYTF

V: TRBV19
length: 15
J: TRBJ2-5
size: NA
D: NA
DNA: TGTGCCAGTAGTATAGCTCGGGACTGGCGGGAGACCCAGTACTTC
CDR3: CASSIARDWRETQYF

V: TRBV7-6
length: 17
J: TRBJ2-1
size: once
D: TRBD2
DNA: TGTGCCAGCAGCCTGAGGACTAGCGGGGGGGCCTACAATGAGCAGTTCTTC
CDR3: CASSLRTSGGAYNEQFF

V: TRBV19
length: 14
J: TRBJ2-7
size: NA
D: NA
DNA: TGTGCCAGTAGTATGCGGTTTACTGTCTACGAGCAGTACTTC
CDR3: CASSMRFTVYEQYF

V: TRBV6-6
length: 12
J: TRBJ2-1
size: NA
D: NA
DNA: TGTGCCAGCACCTCCTCTCAGCATGAGCAGTTCTTC
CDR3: CASTSSQHEQFF

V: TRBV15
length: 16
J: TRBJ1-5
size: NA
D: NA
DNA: TGTGCCACCAGCCGGGCTAGAGCCAGGGCCAATCAGCCCCAGCATTTT
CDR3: CATSRARARANQPQHF

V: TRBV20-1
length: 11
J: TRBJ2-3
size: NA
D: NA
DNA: TGCAGTGCGAAGGCCGGAGATACGCAGTATTTT
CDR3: CSAKAGDTQYF

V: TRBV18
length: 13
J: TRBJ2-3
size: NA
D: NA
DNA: TGTGCCAGCTCACCAGCGAGTCTAGATACGCAGTATTTT
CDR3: CASSPASLDTQYF

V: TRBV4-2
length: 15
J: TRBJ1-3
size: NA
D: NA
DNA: TGTGCCAGCAGCCTCGACCCAGGGACTGGAAACACCATATATTTT
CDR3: CASSLDPGTGNTIYF

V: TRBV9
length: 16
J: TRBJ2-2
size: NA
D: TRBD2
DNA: TGTGCCAGCAGCACCCGACTAGCGGAGCACACCGGGGAGCTGTTTTTT
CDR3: CASSTRLAEHTGELFF

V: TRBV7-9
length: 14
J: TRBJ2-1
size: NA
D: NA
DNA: TGTGCCAGCAGCCCACAAAGGGGCCCCAATGAGCAGTTCTTC
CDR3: CASSPQRGPNEQFF

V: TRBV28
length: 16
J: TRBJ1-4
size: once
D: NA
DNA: TGTGCCAGCAGTCTCCCCCCCGGAAAGGGAAGGGAAAAACTGTTTTTT
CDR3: CASSLPPGKGREKLFF

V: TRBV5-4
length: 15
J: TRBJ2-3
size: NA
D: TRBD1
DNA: TGTGCCAGCAGTCAGGGACAGTTGATACAAGATACGCAGTATTTT
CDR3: CASSQGQLIQDTQYF

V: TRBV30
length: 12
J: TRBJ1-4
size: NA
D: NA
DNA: TGTGCCGGAGTACGGAATAATGAAAAACTGTTTTTT
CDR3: CAGVRNNEKLFF

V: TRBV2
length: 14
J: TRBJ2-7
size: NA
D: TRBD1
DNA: TGTGCCAGCAGTGAGGGACAGCCCTTCTACGAGCAGTACTTC
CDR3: CASSEGQPFYEQYF

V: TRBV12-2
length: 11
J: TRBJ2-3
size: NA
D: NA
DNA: TGTGCAAGTCGCTTAGCTAATACGCAGTATTTT
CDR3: CASRLANTQYF

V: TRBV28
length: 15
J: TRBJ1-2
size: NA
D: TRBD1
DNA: TGTGCCAGCAGTTTATCCCCCAGGGGGATCTATGGCTACACCTTC
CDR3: CASSLSPRGIYGYTF

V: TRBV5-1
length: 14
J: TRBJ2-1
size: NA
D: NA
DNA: TGCGCCAGCAGCTTGGAACAGAGTTACAATGAGCAGTTCTTC
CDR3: CASSLEQSYNEQFF

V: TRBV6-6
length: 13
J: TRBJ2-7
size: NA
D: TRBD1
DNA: TGTGCCAGCAGTTACAACAGGGGCTACGAGCAGTACTTC
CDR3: CASSYNRGYEQYF

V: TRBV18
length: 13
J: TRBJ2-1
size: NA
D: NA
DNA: TGTGCCAGCTCACCACCTATCCTTAATGAGCAGTTCTTC
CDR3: CASSPPILNEQFF

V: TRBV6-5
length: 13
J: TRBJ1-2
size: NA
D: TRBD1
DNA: TGTGCCAGCAGTCAGACAGGGGACTATGGCTACACCTTC
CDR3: CASSQTGDYGYTF

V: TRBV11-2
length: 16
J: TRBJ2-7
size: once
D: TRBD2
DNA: TGTGCCAGCAGCCCGCTGGGACTAGCGGGAGTTAACGAGCAGTACTTC
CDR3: CASSPLGLAGVNEQYF

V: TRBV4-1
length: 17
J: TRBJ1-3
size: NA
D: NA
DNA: TGCGCCAGCAGCCAAGGAGGGGGGCGATCCTCTGGAAACACCATATATTTT
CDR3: CASSQGGGRSSGNTIYF

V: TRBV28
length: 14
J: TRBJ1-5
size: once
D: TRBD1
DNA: TGTGCCAGCAGGCTACAGGGGATCAATCAGCCCCAGCATTTT
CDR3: CASRLQGINQPQHF

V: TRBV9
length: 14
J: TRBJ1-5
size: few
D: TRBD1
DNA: TGTGCCAGCAGCGTCGGACAGGGCCGTCAGCCCCAGCATTTT
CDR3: CASSVGQGRQPQHF

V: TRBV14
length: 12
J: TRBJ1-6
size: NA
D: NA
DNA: TGTGCCAGCAGCCCTTCGAATTCACCCCTCCACTTT
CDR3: CASSPSNSPLHF

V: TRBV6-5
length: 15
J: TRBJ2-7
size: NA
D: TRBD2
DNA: TGTGCCAGCAGTTCCGGGATAGCGGGAGGTGACGAGCAGTACTTC
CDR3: CASSSGIAGGDEQYF